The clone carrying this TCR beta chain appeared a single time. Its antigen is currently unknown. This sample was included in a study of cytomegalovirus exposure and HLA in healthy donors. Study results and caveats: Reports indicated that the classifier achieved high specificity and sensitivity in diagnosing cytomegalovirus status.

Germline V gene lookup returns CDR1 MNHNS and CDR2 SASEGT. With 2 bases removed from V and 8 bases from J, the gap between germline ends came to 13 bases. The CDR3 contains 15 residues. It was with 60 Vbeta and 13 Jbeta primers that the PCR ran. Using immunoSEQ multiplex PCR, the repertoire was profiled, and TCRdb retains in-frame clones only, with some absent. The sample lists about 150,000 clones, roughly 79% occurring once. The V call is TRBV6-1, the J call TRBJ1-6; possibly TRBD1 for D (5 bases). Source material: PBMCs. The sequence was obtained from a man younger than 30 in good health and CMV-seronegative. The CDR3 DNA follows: TGTGCCAGCAGTGAACAAGGTCAGGGTTATTCACCCCTCCACTTT. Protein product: CASSEQGQGYSPLHF.